A single sample is the source of the 8 T cell receptor beta chains below, sequenced in a study of T-cell reconstitution after alpha-beta-depleted transplantation in children. For TCRbeta, the library was prepared with unique molecular identifiers. MiXCR, run by TCRdb on the PCR reads, gives a single entry per CDR3 protein. The data show nearly 350,000 distinct CDR3 sequences, roughly 16% seen once. This material consisted of PBMCs, mostly from graft donor cells, taken 360 days after TCRalphabeta/CD19-depleted stem cell transplant. All receptors come from a male patient between 2 and 10 years old who had a stem cell transplant for acute lymphoblastic leukemia, so the T cells may come from the graft donor.

The chain couples TRBV18 to TRBJ2-1; 16 bases agree with TRBD2. Germline loops: CDR1 KGHSH, CDR2 LQKENI. There are 19 residues in the CDR3. After removal of 1 base from V and 4 bases from J, the junction contained 7 bases not matched to a gene. CDR3 amino acids: CASSPRPGLAGGLYNEQFF. CDR3 nucleotides: TGTGCCAGCTCACCACGACCGGGACTAGCGGGAGGGCTTTACAATGAGCAGTTCTTC.

J is TRBJ2-5 and V is TRBV12-3 or TRBV12-4, with D possibly TRBD2 on 7 matching bases. The CDR3 runs to 14 residues. V lost 3 bases to trimming and J lost 5 bases, with 13 bases between them. The CDR3 sequence: CASSFLGGGETQYF. The CDR3 DNA follows: TGTGCCAGCAGTTTCTTAGGGGGGGGGGAGACCCAGTACTTC.

The V and J genes are TRBV18 and TRBJ1-2, with D perhaps TRBD1 (6 bases). The CDR3 has 14 residues. From germline, CDR1 is KGHSH and CDR2 LQKENI. V lost 3 bases and J 7 bases, leaving 15 bases between the germline ends. In DNA, the CDR3 is TGTGCCAGCTCACCCCTATCAGGGGTGGGTGGCTACACCTTC. Protein: CASSPLSGVGGYTF.

The table lists this clonotype with many counts. The chain has TRBV4-2 and TRBJ2-1; 9 bases are shared with TRBD1. This CDR3 comprises 16 residues. Germline lookup yields CDR1 LGHNA and CDR2 YNFKEQ. Unmatched junction bases numbered 10, after V lost 4 bases and J lost 6 bases. The chain's CDR3 is CASSRDGQGIGNEQFF. The CDR3 DNA sequence: TGTGCCAGCAGCCGTGACGGACAGGGGATTGGCAATGAGCAGTTCTTC.

Many counts were recorded for this clonotype. The chain uses TRBV28 and TRBJ2-3; D is unclear. The CDR3 is 14 residues long. The germline V gene has CDR1 MDHEN and CDR2 SYDVKM. V gave up 3 bases and J gave up 2 bases, with 9 bases separating them. The CDR3 protein is CASSFSDYTDTQYF. CDR3 coding DNA: TGTGCCAGCAGTTTTTCCGATTACACAGATACGCAGTATTTT.

This clonotype was observed many times. This rearrangement joins TRBV10-3 to TRBJ1-5, with D perhaps TRBD1 (6 bases). Germline loops: CDR1 ENHRY, CDR2 SYGVKD. This CDR3 region has 12 residues. V dropped 8 bases and J dropped 2 bases, with 7 bases sitting between them. The CDR3, as DNA: TGTGCCATCTCAGGGGGCAATCAGCCCCAGCATTTT. Translated: CAISGGNQPQHF.

V is TRBV3-1 and J is TRBJ1-1, with D possibly TRBD1 on 5 matching bases. The germline V and J ends were trimmed by 1 base and 0 bases, with 9 bases remaining between them. The germline V gene has CDR1 LGHDT and CDR2 YNNKEL (reference sequence). The CDR3 sequence is 15 residues long. CDR3 in amino acids: CASSQVEGMNTEAFF. The CDR3 coding sequence is TGTGCCAGCAGCCAAGTTGAGGGGATGAACACTGAAGCTTTCTTT.

V is TRBV10-3 and J is TRBJ1-1; D is unclear. The V end lost 6 bases, the J end lost 11 bases, and 13 bases lay between the germline ends. CDR1 and CDR2 from the germline V gene are ENHRY and SYGVKD. The CDR3 covers 11 residues. The CDR3 DNA reads as TGTGCCATCAGGGGGAACAACGAGGCTTTCTTT. Translated, it gives CAIRGNNEAFF.